This entry is about one T cell receptor (beta chain). The source of the sample is a study of read filtering for tumor transcriptome and immune sequencing. The CDR3 length is 14 residues. The junction had 15 bases not matched to a gene; V was cut back by 7 bases and J by 14 bases. Germline CDR1 is MNHEY and CDR2 is SVGAGI. Every patient had bone marrow sampled while the disease was active. This library used around 400 ng RNA and molecular barcoded adaptors spanning alpha/delta and beta/gamma chains. TCRdb reprocessed the reads with MiXCR, giving one entry per CDR3 protein. The sample consists of some 130,000 distinct CDR3 sequences, less than 15% of them appearing once.

The V call is TRBV6-5, the J call TRBJ1-4, with 8 nucleotides matching TRBD1. The TCR comes from a donor at least 40 years old with multiple myeloma. Sequencing was performed on a population of CD138-negative cells sorted from bone marrow. The CDR3 nucleotides read TGTGCCAGCAAACCAGGGGGCCTGCAGGGGTTCCTGTTTTTT. This translates into CASKPGGLQGFLFF.